Only one count was recorded for the clone carrying this T cell receptor (beta chain). Its antigen is not identified. The sample is drawn from a study of vaccination effects on CD4 cells after COVID-19. Turning to the study itself: Participants were given two doses of BNT162b2 or mRNA-1273 vaccine.

Generated by immunoSEQ multiplex PCR, the TCRdb table keeps only in-frame clones and is missing some. The sample holds around 71,000 clones, about 65% seen once. Sequencing in the ViraFEST assay came after antigen-specific CD4+ T cells had been expanded with viral peptide pools, which were used to stimulate PBMC. The authors isolated CD4+ T cells after ten to eleven days of culture. Nucleocapsid antibodies stayed negative before and after vaccination, showing no earlier SARS-CoV-2 infection. IL-2 at 8 to 10 IU/ml and peptides at around 10 ug/ml were added to cultured PBMC, about 1.8 million per well. Each culture had half its medium swapped for IL-2 medium on days 3 and 7. The sample was CD4+ T cells from PBMCs cultured with HCoV-OC43 spike peptides, taken before COVID-19 vaccination. The subset is: HCoV-OC43 spike overlapping peptide pool stimulation. The sequence was collected from a human donor who received a COVID-19 vaccine.

CDR3 region: CASSDDRHTDTQYF. CDR3 DNA: TGTGCCAGCAGTGACGATCGACACACAGATACGCAGTATTTT. V and J are TRBV6-4 and TRBJ2-3; D gene ambiguous. Trimming pared 2 bases from V and 2 bases from J, leaving 8 bases between. The CDR3 is made up of 14 amino acids. Germline lookup yields CDR1 MRHNA and CDR2 SNTAGT.